Shown below are 23 T cell receptor beta chains from a single sample sequenced in a study of shared T cell receptors in the human thymus. Profiled with immunoSEQ multiplex PCR; TCRdb holds only in-frame clones, not every one. Of around 340,000 clones listed, about 95% are singletons. The specimen was thymocytes. The receptors come from a human donor.

J is TRBJ2-7 and V is TRBV9; D is undetermined. The CDR3 sequence is 15 residues long. V was cut by 4 bases and J by 0 bases, with 14 bases left in between. CDR1 SGDLS and CDR2 YYNGEE come from the germline V gene. The CDR3 sequence is CASSNGVTNSYEQYF. For the CDR3, the DNA is TGTGCCAGCAGCAATGGAGTGACAAACTCCTACGAGCAGTACTTC.

This sequence joins TRBV18 and TRBJ1-5; possibly TRBD1 for D (6 bases). In germline, CDR1 is KGHSH, CDR2 LQKENI. The CDR3 sequence is 16 residues long. The ends were cut back, 3 bases at V and 0 bases at J, with 12 bases in the middle. The chain's CDR3 is CASSPRDTLSNQPQHF. In DNA, the CDR3 is TGTGCCAGCTCACCCCGGGACACCCTTAGCAATCAGCCCCAGCATTTT.

The V gene is TRBV18, the J gene TRBJ2-7, with 9 bases matching TRBD2. Germline assignment: CDR1 KGHSH and CDR2 LQKENI. This CDR3 comprises 15 residues. V trimming: 2 bases; J trimming: 5 bases; junction bases outside the gene matches: 7. CDR3 protein: CASSPGTSRIHEQYF. The DNA for the CDR3 is TGTGCCAGCTCACCAGGGACTAGCAGAATCCACGAGCAGTACTTC. Drawing the rest from reference TRBV18 and TRBJ2-7, the complete variable domain is NAGVMQNPRHLVRRRGQEARLRCSPMKGHSHVYWYRQLPEEGLKFMVYLQKENIIDESGMPKERFSAEFPKEGPSILRIQQVVRGDSAAYFCASSPGTSRIHEQYFGPGTRLTVT.

V usage is TRBV30 and J usage is TRBJ1-1, with D unclear. The CDR3 consists of 16 residues. With 4 bases removed from V and 0 bases from J, the gap between germline ends came to 18 bases. In germline, CDR1 is GTSNPN, CDR2 SVGIG (reference sequence). The CDR3 spells CAWTPLSRRMNTEAFF. The CDR3 DNA reads as TGTGCCTGGACCCCCCTTTCACGGCGAATGAACACTGAAGCTTTCTTT.

The CDR3 region is CASYHAQREGFTSTDTQYF. In nucleotides, the CDR3 is TGTGCCAGCTACCATGCTCAGCGGGAGGGATTCACTAGCACAGATACGCAGTATTTT. The rearrangement uses TRBV7-9 and TRBJ2-3; 10 bases match TRBD2. The CDR3 length is 19 residues. Germline V lookup: CDR1 SEHNR, CDR2 FQNEAQ (reference sequence). The trim removed 8 bases at V and 0 bases at J, leaving 17 bases unmatched.

J is TRBJ2-1 and V is TRBV27, with D tentatively TRBD2 (7 bases). CDR3 length: 15 amino acids. Trimming shortened V by 6 bases and J by 7 bases, and 19 bases separated the two germline ends. The germline V gene has CDR1 MNHEY and CDR2 SMNVEV (reference sequence). CDR3 bases: TGTGCCAGCAGCCTCGGGGGGCGAAAGAGGAATGAGCAGTTCTTC. This sequence encodes CASSLGGRKRNEQFF.

The chain couples TRBV14 to TRBJ2-5; D might be TRBD1 (6 bases). The CDR3 loop spans 17 amino acids. V was pared by 4 bases and J by 1 base, with 19 bases between. Per the germline V gene, CDR1 is SGHDN and CDR2 is FVKESK. The CDR3 sequence: CASSPTRNRAIQETQYF. Written as DNA, the CDR3 is TGTGCCAGCAGCCCCACGAGAAACAGGGCCATCCAAGAGACCCAGTACTTC.

The chain recombines TRBV28 with TRBJ1-1; no firm D call. Germline V CDR1 and CDR2: MDHEN, SYDVKM. The CDR3 consists of 12 residues. V was pared by 2 bases and J by 11 bases, with 12 bases between. The CDR3 bases are TGTGCCAGCAGTTTAAAGAGAAAAGGCGCTTTCTTT. Translation gives CASSLKRKGAFF.

V and J are TRBV4-2 and TRBJ1-1; 7 bases align to TRBD1. The CDR3 is made up of 14 amino acids. Germline CDR1 LGHNA, CDR2 YNFKEQ. The V and J ends lost 0 bases and 4 bases, in that order; junction bases with no gene match: 2. As DNA, the CDR3 is TGTGCCAGCAGCCAAGATAGACAGGGCACTGAAGCTTTCTTT. This translates into CASSQDRQGTEAFF.

The chain carries TRBV4-1 and TRBJ1-4; a weak D match, TRBD1 (6 bases). In germline, CDR1 is MGHRA, CDR2 YSYEKL. The germline V and J ends were trimmed by 3 bases and 0 bases, with 20 bases remaining between them. The CDR3 is 19 residues long. CDR3 loop: CASSQHDRPAGPTNEKLFF. For the CDR3, the DNA is TGCGCCAGCAGCCAGCATGACAGGCCTGCGGGCCCAACTAATGAAAAACTGTTTTTT.

The genes are TRBV6-1 and TRBJ1-5, with D possibly being TRBD1 (5 bases). V lost 6 bases to trimming and J lost 1 base, with 13 bases between them. Looked up from germline, CDR1 is MNHNS and CDR2 is SASEGT. The CDR3 is 15 amino acids. This CDR3 is CASRRDPVSNQPQHF. For the CDR3, the DNA is TGTGCCAGCAGACGGGACCCCGTGAGCAATCAGCCCCAGCATTTT.

V usage is TRBV28 and J usage is TRBJ2-5; 9 bases are shared with TRBD1. Germline V lookup: CDR1 MDHEN, CDR2 SYDVKM. Germline trimming cut 4 bases from V and 4 bases from J; bases unmatched to any gene: 16. This CDR3 comprises 18 residues. Written as DNA, the CDR3 is TGTGCCAGCAGTTGTGCCACCCGGGACAGGGTTTTGCGAGAGACCCAGTACTTC. It encodes CASSCATRDRVLRETQYF.

J is TRBJ2-1 and V is TRBV27; TRBD1 agrees at 7 bases. The J segment lost 1 base and the V segment lost 4 bases, leaving 7 bases of the junction unmatched. Per the germline V gene, CDR1 is MNHEY and CDR2 is SMNVEV (reference sequence). The CDR3 covers 16 residues. The DNA for the CDR3 is TGTGCCAGCAGTTCCCTAACAGGGGCGTCCTACAATGAGCAGTTCTTC. This translates into CASSSLTGASYNEQFF.

The rearrangement joins TRBV19 to TRBJ1-1; a weak D match, TRBD1 (5 bases). The CDR3 sequence is 13 residues long. Trimming took off 2 bases at V and 3 bases at J, with 7 bases between the two ends. Germline V lookup: CDR1 LNHDA, CDR2 SQIVND (reference sequence). CDR3: CASSIRQHTEAFF. CDR3 in DNA: TGTGCCAGTAGTATACGACAGCACACTGAAGCTTTCTTT.

The chain links TRBV6-5 to TRBJ2-5, with D tentatively TRBD2 (6 bases). V lost 8 bases to trimming and J lost 5 bases, with 15 bases between them. Germline V gene data show CDR1 as MNHEY and CDR2 as SVGAGI. This CDR3 spans 13 amino acids. CDR3: CASSRDDSETQYF. The CDR3 DNA reads as TGTGCCAGCTCGCGGGATGATTCTGAGACCCAGTACTTC.

This sequence joins TRBV18 and TRBJ2-7; TRBD1 matches 7 bases. V dropped 3 bases and J dropped 1; count of bases not matched to a gene: 3. The length of the CDR3 is 14 residues. Germline CDR1 reads KGHSH; CDR2 reads LQKENI. CDR3 sequence (DNA): TGTGCCAGCTCACCCCGGGACAGATCCTACGAGCAGTACTTC. Amino acids: CASSPRDRSYEQYF.

This chain joins TRBV6-5 and TRBJ2-3; no firm D call. Germline V gene sequence: CDR1 MNHEY, CDR2 SVGAGI. The CDR3 totals 14 residues. V lost 2 bases and J lost 0, with 6 bases in between. The CDR3 reads CASSYRVSTDTQYF. The CDR3 bases are TGTGCCAGCAGTTACAGGGTGAGCACAGATACGCAGTATTTT.

CDR3 in amino acids: CASSLARQGKSTQYF. The CDR3 DNA sequence: TGTGCCAGCAGTTTAGCCCGACAGGGAAAAAGTACGCAGTATTTT. V is TRBV27 and J is TRBJ2-3; TRBD1 agrees at 7 bases. The V gene end was trimmed by 2 bases and the J gene end by 8 bases; junction bases not matched to a gene: 10. CDR1 and CDR2 from the germline V gene are MNHEY and SMNVEV (reference sequence). The length of the CDR3 is 15 residues.

Details on this clone: One junction end disagrees with the germline gene, perhaps due to a read error. The CDR3, as DNA: TGTGCCAGCAGGGGGACAGGGGGCGCGAGCAAAGATACGCAGTATTTT. It translates to CASRGTGGASKDTQYF. This chain uses TRBV14 with TRBJ2-3; 12 bases line up with TRBD1. Germline lookup yields CDR1 SGHDN and CDR2 FVKESK. The CDR3 length is 16 residues.

The chain is built from TRBV27 and TRBJ1-2; the D gene is possibly TRBD1 (5 bases). The V gene lost 3 bases and the J gene lost 4 bases, with 15 bases spanning the gap. Germline V lookup: CDR1 MNHEY, CDR2 SMNVEV (reference sequence). The CDR3 has 15 amino acids. CDR3 sequence reads: CASSFRGAKPYGYTF. The CDR3 bases are TGTGCCAGCAGTTTTCGTGGGGCGAAACCCTATGGCTACACCTTC.

The J gene is TRBJ2-2, the V gene TRBV4-3; 11 nucleotides agree with TRBD2. The CDR3 totals 16 residues. V gave up 1 base and J gave up 3 bases; unmatched junction bases: 1. Germline V CDR1 and CDR2: LGHNA, YSLEER. The CDR3 sequence: CASSQGLAGYTGELFF. CDR3 DNA sequence: TGCGCCAGCAGCCAAGGACTAGCGGGGTACACCGGGGAGCTGTTTTTT.

This chain connects TRBV4-2 to TRBJ2-5, with TRBD1 identical over 8 bases. The DNA end lines up better with TRBJ2-7; the J call may be wrong. The CDR3 is made up of 16 amino acids. In germline, CDR1 is LGHNA, CDR2 YNFKEQ. CDR3 DNA: TGTGCCAGCAGCCAAGATTTACAACGGGACAGGAACGAGCAGTACTTC. Translation: CASSQDLQRDRNEQYF.

The gene calls are TRBV27 and TRBJ2-3; D not certain. The CDR3 consists of 12 residues. Looked up from germline, CDR1 is MNHEY and CDR2 is SMNVEV (reference sequence). V dropped 3 bases and J dropped 4 bases, with 5 bases sitting between them. CDR3: CASSFGSDTQYF. Written as DNA, the CDR3 is TGTGCCAGCAGTTTTGGATCAGATACGCAGTATTTT.